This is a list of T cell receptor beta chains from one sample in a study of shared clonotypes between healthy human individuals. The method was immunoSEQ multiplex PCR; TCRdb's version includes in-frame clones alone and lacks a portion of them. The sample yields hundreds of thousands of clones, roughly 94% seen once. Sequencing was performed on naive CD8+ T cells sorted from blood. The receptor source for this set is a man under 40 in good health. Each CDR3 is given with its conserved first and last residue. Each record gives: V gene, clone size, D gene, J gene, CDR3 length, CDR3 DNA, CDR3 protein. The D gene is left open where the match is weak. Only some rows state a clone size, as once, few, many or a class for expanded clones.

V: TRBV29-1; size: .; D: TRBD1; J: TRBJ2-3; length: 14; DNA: TGCAGCGTTTATGACAGGGGGCGTCCAGATACGCAGTATTTT; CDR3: CSVYDRGRPDTQYF
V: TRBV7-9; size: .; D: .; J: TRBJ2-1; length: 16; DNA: TGTGCCACGATCGGGAGTCCGGTCGACGATTGGGGTGAGCAGTTCTTC; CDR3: CATIGSPVDDWGEQFF
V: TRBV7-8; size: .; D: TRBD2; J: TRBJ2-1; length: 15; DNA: TGTGCCAGCAGCTCCTCGCCTAGCGGCTACAATGAGCAGTTCTTC; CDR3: CASSSSPSGYNEQFF
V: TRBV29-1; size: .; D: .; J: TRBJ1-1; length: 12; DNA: TGCAGCGCCTACACAGGGATCCCTGAAGCTTTCTTT; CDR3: CSAYTGIPEAFF
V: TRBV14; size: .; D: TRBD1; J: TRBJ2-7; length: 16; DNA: TGTGCCAGCAGCCTAGAACCCGGGACAGGGGCCCACGAGCAGTACTTC; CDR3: CASSLEPGTGAHEQYF
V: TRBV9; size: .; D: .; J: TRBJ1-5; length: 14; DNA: TGTGCCAGCAGCGTAGGGGCAGCAAATCAGCCCCAGCATTTT; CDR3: CASSVGAANQPQHF
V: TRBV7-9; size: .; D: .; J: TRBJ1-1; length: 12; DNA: TGTGCCAGCAGCTTCCTCGCGGGTGAAGCTTTCTTT; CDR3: CASSFLAGEAFF
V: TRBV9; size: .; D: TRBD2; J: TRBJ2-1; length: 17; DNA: TGTGCCAGCAGCGTAGAGGGGCTAGCGGTGAATTACAATGAGCAGTTCTTC; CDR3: CASSVEGLAVNYNEQFF
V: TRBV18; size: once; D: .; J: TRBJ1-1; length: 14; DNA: TGTGCCAGCTCACCTGGACGGGGGAACACTGAAGCTTTCTTT; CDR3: CASSPGRGNTEAFF
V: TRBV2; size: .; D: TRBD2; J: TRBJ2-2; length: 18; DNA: TGTGCCAGCAGAGCCGGGACTAGCGCGACGCCGAACACCGGGGAGCTGTTTTTT; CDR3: CASRAGTSATPNTGELFF
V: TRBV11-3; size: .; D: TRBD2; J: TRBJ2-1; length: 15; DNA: TGTGCCAGCAGCTTAGATCCGGGACTAGAGAATGAGCAGTTCTTC; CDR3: CASSLDPGLENEQFF
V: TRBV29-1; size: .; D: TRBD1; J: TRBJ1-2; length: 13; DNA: TGCAGCGTTCCAGGGGGCACTAACTATGGCTACACCTTC; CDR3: CSVPGGTNYGYTF
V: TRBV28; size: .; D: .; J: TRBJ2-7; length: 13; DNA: TGTGCCAGCAGTTTATATTCGGTCTTTGAGCAGTACTTC; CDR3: CASSLYSVFEQYF
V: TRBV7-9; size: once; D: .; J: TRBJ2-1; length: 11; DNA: TGTGCCAGCAGCTTAGGTACTGAGCAGTTCTTC; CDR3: CASSLGTEQFF
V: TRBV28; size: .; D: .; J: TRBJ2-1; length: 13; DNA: TGTGCCAGCAGTTACGGTCTCTACAATGAGCAGTTCTTC; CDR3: CASSYGLYNEQFF
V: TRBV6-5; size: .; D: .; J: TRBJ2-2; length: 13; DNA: TGTGCCAGCAGTTACTCGAGGTCCGGGGAGCTGTTTTTT; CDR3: CASSYSRSGELFF
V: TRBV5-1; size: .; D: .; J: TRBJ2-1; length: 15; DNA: TGCGCCAGCAGCGGACTTCCGGACCGGGGGCATGAGCAGTTCTTC; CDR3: CASSGLPDRGHEQFF
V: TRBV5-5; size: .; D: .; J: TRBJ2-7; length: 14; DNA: TGTGCCAGCAGCGTGTCTTTCGGTGCCTACGAGCAGTACTTC; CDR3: CASSVSFGAYEQYF
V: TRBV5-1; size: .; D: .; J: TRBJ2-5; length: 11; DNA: TGCGCCAGCAGCTTTCTAGAGACCCAGTACTTC; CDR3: CASSFLETQYF
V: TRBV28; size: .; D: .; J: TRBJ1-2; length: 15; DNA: TGTGCCAGCAGGGAAAGGGGCTATGCTAACTATGGCTACACCTTC; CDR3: CASRERGYANYGYTF
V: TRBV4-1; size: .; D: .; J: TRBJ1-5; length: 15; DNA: TGCGCCAGCAGCCAAGTAACGGGGAGCAATCAGCCCCAGCATTTT; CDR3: CASSQVTGSNQPQHF
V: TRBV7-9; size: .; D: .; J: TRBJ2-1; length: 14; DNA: TGTGCCAGCAGCTTAGCCGGAGGTTATGATGAGCAGTTCTTC; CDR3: CASSLAGGYDEQFF